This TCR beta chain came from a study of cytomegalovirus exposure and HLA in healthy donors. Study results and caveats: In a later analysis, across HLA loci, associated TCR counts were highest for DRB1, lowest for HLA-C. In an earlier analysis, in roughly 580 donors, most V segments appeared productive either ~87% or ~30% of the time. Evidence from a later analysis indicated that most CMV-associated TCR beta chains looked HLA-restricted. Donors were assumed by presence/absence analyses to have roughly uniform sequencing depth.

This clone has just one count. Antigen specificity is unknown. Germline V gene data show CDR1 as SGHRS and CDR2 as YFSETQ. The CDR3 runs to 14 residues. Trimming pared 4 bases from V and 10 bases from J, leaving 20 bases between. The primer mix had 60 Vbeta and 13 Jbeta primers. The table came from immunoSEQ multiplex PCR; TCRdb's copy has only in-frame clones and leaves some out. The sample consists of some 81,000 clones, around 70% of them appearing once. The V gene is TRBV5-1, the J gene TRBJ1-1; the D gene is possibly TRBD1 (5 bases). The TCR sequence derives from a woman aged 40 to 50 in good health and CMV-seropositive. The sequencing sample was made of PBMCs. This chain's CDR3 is CASSQNPSGGVAFF. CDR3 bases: TGCGCCAGCAGCCAGAACCCTTCGGGGGGTGTAGCTTTCTTT.